These 9 T cell receptor beta chains were all obtained from the same sample, sequenced in a study of T cells in Graves' hyperthyroidism and ophthalmopathy. Researchers amplified the TCR beta CDR3 regions from RNA transcripts. HTBI primers were employed in a first-round RT-PCR of the TCR CDR3. In TCRdb, the multiplex PCR reads were re-called with MiXCR into one record per CDR3 protein. The sample lists about 98,000 distinct CDR3 sequences; roughly 40% were seen once. Material for sequencing was peripheral blood or thyroid tissue (not recorded which). These receptors were taken from a woman in her 30s with Graves' hyperthyroidism.

In regard to this clonotype: Because it lacks the conserved phenylalanine or tryptophan at the end, this CDR3 is likely a read error. It is unclear where the CDR3 begins or ends on the DNA, so no DNA is shown, and the CDR3 is as TCRdb lists it. V is TRBV3-1 and J is TRBJ2-3; TRBD2 reflects the table's D call only, with no check against the DNA. The CDR3 totals 15 residues, both ends included. The germline CDR1 and CDR2 sequences are LGHDT and YNNKEL (reference sequence). The CDR3 spells CACTLSGRSTDTQTL.

Concerning this clonotype itself: A read error may produce the germline difference seen at one junction end. The V and J genes are TRBV2 and TRBJ1-2, with a tentative D call TRBD1 (6 bases). The CDR3 has 16 residues. Germline CDR1 is SNHLY and CDR2 is FYNNEI. The CDR3 DNA is TGTGCCAACAGTGCGGGGTCCAAAACAGGGAACTATGGCCACACCTTC. Amino acids: CANSAGSKTGNYGHTF.

This clonotype was seen ten or more times. The chain recombines TRBV12-3 or TRBV12-4 with TRBJ1-4; the D is unclear. There are 12 residues in the CDR3. The germline V and J ends were trimmed by 3 bases and 10 bases, with 9 bases remaining between them. CDR3 region: CASSFGQTKLFF. CDR3 nucleotides: TGTGCCAGCAGTTTTGGGCAGACAAAACTGTTTTTT.

The genes are TRBV10-3 and TRBJ1-1; maybe TRBD1 (5 bases). V was shortened by 0 bases and J by 11 bases, with 13 bases between the two germline ends. This CDR3 is 13 amino acids long. In germline, CDR1 is ENHRY, CDR2 SYGVKD. The CDR3 loop reads CAISESWTPGAFF. CDR3 nucleotide sequence: TGTGCCATCAGTGAGTCATGGACACCGGGGGCTTTCTTT.

This clonotype showed up many times. J is TRBJ1-5 and V is TRBV6-5, with 7 bases that match TRBD1. The germline gives CDR1 MNHEY, CDR2 SVGAGI. This CDR3 spans 13 amino acids. J lost 4 bases, V lost 7 bases, and 4 bases had no gene match. For the CDR3, the DNA is TGTGCCAGCAAGGACAGGAAGAATCAGCCCCAGCATTTT. Its protein is CASKDRKNQPQHF.

This clonotype was picked up one time. A read error is possible here, since a much larger clone lies one base away. This CDR3 reads CSARDQRGTITDTQYF. The CDR3 nucleotides read TGCAGTGCTAGAGATCAGCGGGGGACTATCACAGATACGCAGTATTTT. This sequence joins TRBV20-1 and TRBJ2-3; 8 bases agree with TRBD2. The germline V gene encodes CDR1 DFQATT and CDR2 SNEGSKA (reference sequence). CDR3 length: 16 amino acids. V gave up 0 bases and J gave up 2 bases; unmatched junction bases: 7.

With respect to this clonotype: Compared with germline, one end of the junction differs, possibly owing to a read error. The chain carries TRBV19 and TRBJ1-2; 8 bases match TRBD1. The CDR3 contains 14 residues. The germline gives CDR1 LNHDA, CDR2 SQIVND (reference sequence). The CDR3 sequence is CTSRPGQANYGYTF. The CDR3, as DNA: TGTACCAGTAGGCCGGGACAGGCAAACTATGGCTACACCTTC.

This clonotype was found many times. CDR3 protein: CASSSGGAIGNTIYF. CDR3 DNA sequence: TGTGCCAGCAGCTCCGGAGGGGCAATAGGAAACACCATATATTTT. V gene TRBV9 combines with J gene TRBJ1-3; maybe TRBD1 (5 bases). The CDR3 covers 15 residues. Trimming shortened V by 4 bases and J by 4 bases, and 15 bases separated the two germline ends. Germline lookup yields CDR1 SGDLS and CDR2 YYNGEE.

This clonotype was seen once. Lacking the conserved final phenylalanine or tryptophan, this CDR3 likely reflects a read error. The DNA is omitted, as the CDR3 cannot be located on it reliably, and the CDR3 follows TCRdb's listing. The chain carries TRBV19 and TRBJ2-5; whether TRBD1, the table's D call, matches the DNA was not checked. Germline V gene lookup returns CDR1 LNHDA and CDR2 SQIVND (reference sequence). The CDR3 spans 15 amino acids, including both terminal residues. The CDR3 spells CASSIGTGYAETQHL.